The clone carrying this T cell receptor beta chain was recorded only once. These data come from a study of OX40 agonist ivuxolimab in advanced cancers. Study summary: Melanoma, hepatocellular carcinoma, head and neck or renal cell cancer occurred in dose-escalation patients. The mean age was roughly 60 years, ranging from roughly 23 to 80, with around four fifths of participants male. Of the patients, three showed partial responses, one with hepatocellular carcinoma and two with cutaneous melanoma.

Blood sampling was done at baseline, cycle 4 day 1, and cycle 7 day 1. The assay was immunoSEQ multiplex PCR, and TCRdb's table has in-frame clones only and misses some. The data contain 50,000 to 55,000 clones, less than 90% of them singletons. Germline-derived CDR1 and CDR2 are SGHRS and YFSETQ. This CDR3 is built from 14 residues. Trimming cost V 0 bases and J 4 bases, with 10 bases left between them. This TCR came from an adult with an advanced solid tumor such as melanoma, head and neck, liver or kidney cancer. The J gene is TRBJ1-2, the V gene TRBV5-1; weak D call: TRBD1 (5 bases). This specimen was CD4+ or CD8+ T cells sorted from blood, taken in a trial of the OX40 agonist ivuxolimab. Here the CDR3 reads CASSLGTGTYGYTF. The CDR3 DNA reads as TGCGCCAGCAGCTTGGGAACAGGAACCTATGGCTACACCTTC.